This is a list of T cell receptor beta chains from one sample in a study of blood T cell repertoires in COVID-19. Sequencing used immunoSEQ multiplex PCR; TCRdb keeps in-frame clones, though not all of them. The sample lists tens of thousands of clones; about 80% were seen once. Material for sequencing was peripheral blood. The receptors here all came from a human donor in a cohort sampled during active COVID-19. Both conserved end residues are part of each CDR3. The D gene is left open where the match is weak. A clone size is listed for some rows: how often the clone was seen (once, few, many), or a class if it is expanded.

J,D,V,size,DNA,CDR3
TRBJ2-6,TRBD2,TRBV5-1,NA,TGCGCCAGCAGCAACCGGGACTACTTAATCTCTGGGGCCAACGTCCTGACTTTC,CASSNRDYLISGANVLTF
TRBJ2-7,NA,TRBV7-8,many,TGTGCCAGCAGCTTAATGGACAGTGCCTACGAGCAGTACTTC,CASSLMDSAYEQYF
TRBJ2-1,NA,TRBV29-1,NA,TGCAGCGTTGGGGGCGGGAACCGGCAGTTCTTC,CSVGGGNRQFF
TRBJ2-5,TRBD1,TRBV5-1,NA,TGCGCCAGCACGTCGGGACAGGGGAGTCTGAGACCCCAGTACTTC,CASTSGQGSLRPQYF
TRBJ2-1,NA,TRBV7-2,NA,TGTGCCAGCAGCTTAGGACTAGGAATCAATGAGCAGTTCTTC,CASSLGLGINEQFF
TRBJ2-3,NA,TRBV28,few,TGTGCCAGCGCGGGGAAGGACACAGATACGCAGTATTTT,CASAGKDTDTQYF
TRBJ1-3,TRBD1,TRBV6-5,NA,TGTGCCAGCAGTCCCGGACAGGCGCGAAACACCATATATTTT,CASSPGQARNTIYF
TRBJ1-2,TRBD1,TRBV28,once,TGTGCCAGCAGGGGACAGACACTTTTTAACTATGGCTACACCTTC,CASRGQTLFNYGYTF
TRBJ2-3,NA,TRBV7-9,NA,TGTGCCAGCAGCCGCGAACTAGGGACAGATACGCAGTATTTT,CASSRELGTDTQYF
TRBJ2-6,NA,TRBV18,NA,TGTGCCAGCTCACCATCCACAGGAACCTCTGGGGCCAACGTCCTGACTTTC,CASSPSTGTSGANVLTF
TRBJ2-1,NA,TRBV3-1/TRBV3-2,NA,TGTGCCAGCAGCCAAAGTCTACGGGGTGAGCAGTTCTTC,CASSQSLRGEQFF
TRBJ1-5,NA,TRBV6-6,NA,TGTGCCAGCAGTAAACGGGGTAATAGCAATCAGCCCCAGCATTTT,CASSKRGNSNQPQHF
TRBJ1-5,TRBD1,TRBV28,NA,TGTGCCAGCAGTTTCCCCAGGGCAGGGGGGAGCAATCAGCCCCAGCATTTT,CASSFPRAGGSNQPQHF
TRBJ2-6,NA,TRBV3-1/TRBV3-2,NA,TGTGCCAGCAGCCAAGGGGCGCTCCTCTCTGGGGCCAACGTCCTGACTTTC,CASSQGALLSGANVLTF
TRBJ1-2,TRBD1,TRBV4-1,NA,TGCGCCAGCAGCCTAGACAGGAACCGGGACAGGGTTCTTGGCTACACCTTC,CASSLDRNRDRVLGYTF
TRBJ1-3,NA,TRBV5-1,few,TGCGCCAGCAGCTTGGGAGACAGATTTGGAAACACCATATATTTT,CASSLGDRFGNTIYF
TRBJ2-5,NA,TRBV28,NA,TGTGCCAGCAGTCAACCGGGACAAGAGACCCAGTACTTC,CASSQPGQETQYF
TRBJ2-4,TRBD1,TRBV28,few,TGTGCCAGCAGTGCTCCGGGACAGGGATCGAGGAACATTCAGTACTTC,CASSAPGQGSRNIQYF
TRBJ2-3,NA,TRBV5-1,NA,TGCGCCAGCAGCTTGTTGTCTGATACGCAGTATTTT,CASSLLSDTQYF
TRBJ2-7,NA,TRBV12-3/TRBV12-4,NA,TGTGCCAGCTCCGGTTCCTACGAGCAGTACTTC,CASSGSYEQYF
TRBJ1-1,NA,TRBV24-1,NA,TGTGCCACCAGTGATCCCCAAGAGACTGAAGCTTTCTTT,CATSDPQETEAFF
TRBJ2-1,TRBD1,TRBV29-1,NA,TGCAGCGTCCGGGACAGGTCCCCCCATGAGCAGTTCTTC,CSVRDRSPHEQFF
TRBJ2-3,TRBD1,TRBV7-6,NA,TGTGCCAGCAGCTTAGGCAGGCCTCAGACAGGGGATACGCAGTATTTT,CASSLGRPQTGDTQYF
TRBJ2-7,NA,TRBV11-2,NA,TGTGCCAGCAGCTTAGGAGGGTCCTACGAGCAGTACTTC,CASSLGGSYEQYF
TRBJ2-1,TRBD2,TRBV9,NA,TGTGCCAGCAGCGTTGGGACTAGCGGGGGTCGGGAGCAGTTCTTC,CASSVGTSGGREQFF
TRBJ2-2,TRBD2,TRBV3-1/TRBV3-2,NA,TGTGCCAGCAGCCAAACTAGCGGGGGCCGCACCGGGGAGCTGTTTTTT,CASSQTSGGRTGELFF
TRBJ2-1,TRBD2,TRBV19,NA,TGTGCCAGTAGTATAGAAGCGCCTAGCGGGGTCCGCAATGAGCAGTTCTTC,CASSIEAPSGVRNEQFF
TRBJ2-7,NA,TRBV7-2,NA,TGTGCCAGCAGCTTATGGGCGGGCGAGCAGTACTTC,CASSLWAGEQYF
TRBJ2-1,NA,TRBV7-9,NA,TGTGCCAGCAGCGAACCTACTAGATACAATGAGCAGTTCTTC,CASSEPTRYNEQFF
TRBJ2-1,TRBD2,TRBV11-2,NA,TGTGCCAGCAGCTTAGACACTAGCGGGAGACCAATTAGCTCCTACAATGAGCAGTTCTTC,CASSLDTSGRPISSYNEQFF
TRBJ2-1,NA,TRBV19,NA,TGTGCCAGTAGTATAGCGTGGGGAGATTTGCTTAATGAGCAGTTCTTC,CASSIAWGDLLNEQFF
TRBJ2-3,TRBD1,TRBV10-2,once,TGCGCCAGCAGGACACAGGGGGCAGTTGATACGCAGTATTTT,CASRTQGAVDTQYF
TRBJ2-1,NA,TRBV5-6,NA,TGTGCCAGCAGCCGTCTTGCGGGGAGCTCCTACAATGAGCAGTTCTTC,CASSRLAGSSYNEQFF
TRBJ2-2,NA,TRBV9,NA,TGTGCCAGCAGCGAGGGGTGGTCCACCGGGGAGCTGTTTTTT,CASSEGWSTGELFF
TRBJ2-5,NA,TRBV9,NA,TGTGCCAGCAGCCTGACAGGAAGGGGGGAGACCCAGTACTTC,CASSLTGRGETQYF
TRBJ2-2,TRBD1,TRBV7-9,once,TGTGCCAGCAGCTTCGGACAGGGTCTCGCCGGGGAGCTGTTTTTT,CASSFGQGLAGELFF
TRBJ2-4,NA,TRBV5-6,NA,TGTGCCAGCAGCGTACAGGAGTCAAACATTCAGTACTTC,CASSVQESNIQYF
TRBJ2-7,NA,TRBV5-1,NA,TGCGCCAGCAGCGCTGGGGGGACAGATACCTACGAGCAGTACTTC,CASSAGGTDTYEQYF
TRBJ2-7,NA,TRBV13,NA,TGTGCCAGCAGCCTTACACCCGGAGCGACCTACGAGCAGTACTTC,CASSLTPGATYEQYF
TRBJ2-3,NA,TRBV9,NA,TGTGCCAGCAGCGTAGCAGGGATTAGCACAGATACGCAGTATTTT,CASSVAGISTDTQYF
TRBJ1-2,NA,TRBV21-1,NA,TGTGCCAGCAGCCCTACTGTAGACGCGGAGAACTATGGCTACACCTTC,CASSPTVDAENYGYTF
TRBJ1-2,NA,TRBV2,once,TGTGCCAGCAGACGGGACAAAAATGGCTACACCTTC,CASRRDKNGYTF
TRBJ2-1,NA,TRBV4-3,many,TGCGCCAGCAGCCAAGACAGTGCGGGAAGGGGGCAAGGGTATGAGCAGTTCTTC,CASSQDSAGRGQGYEQFF
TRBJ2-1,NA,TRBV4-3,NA,TGCGCCAGCAGCCAAGGGGCGGGAAAGGGGTACAATGAGCAGTTCTTC,CASSQGAGKGYNEQFF
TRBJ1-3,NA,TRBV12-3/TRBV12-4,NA,TGTGCCAGCAGTTTTAACAGGGTAGACACCATATATTTT,CASSFNRVDTIYF
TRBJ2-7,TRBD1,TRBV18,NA,TGTGCCAGCTCACAAGGACAGGGGGCGAGCTACGAGCAGTACTTC,CASSQGQGASYEQYF
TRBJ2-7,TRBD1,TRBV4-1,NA,TGCGCCAGCAGCCAGGCCTGGGACAGGATCTACGAGCAGTACTTC,CASSQAWDRIYEQYF
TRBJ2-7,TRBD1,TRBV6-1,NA,TGTGCCAGCAGTGAAGTAACAGGGGGTTACTCCTACGAGCAGTACTTC,CASSEVTGGYSYEQYF
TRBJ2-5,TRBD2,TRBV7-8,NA,TGTGCCAGCAGCTTAGTGGGTAGCGGGAGTTTTAAAGAGACCCAGTACTTC,CASSLVGSGSFKETQYF